The 18 T cell receptor beta chains in this list originate from one sample, sequenced in a study of OX40 agonist ivuxolimab in advanced cancers. Assay: immunoSEQ multiplex PCR; the TCRdb copy retains only in-frame clones and omits some. The sample holds roughly 40,000 clones, 85% to 95% seen once. The sample here was CD4+ or CD8+ T cells sorted from blood, taken in a trial of the OX40 agonist ivuxolimab. The receptor set was obtained from an adult with an advanced solid tumor such as melanoma, head and neck, liver or kidney cancer.

The chain carries TRBV5-6 and TRBJ2-1; no definite D call. Germline V gives CDR1 SGHDT, CDR2 YYEEEE. The CDR3 runs 11 residues. The germline V and J ends were trimmed by 1 base and 9 bases, with 5 bases remaining between them. The CDR3 reads CASSLIFEQFF. The CDR3 nucleotides are TGTGCCAGCAGCTTGATCTTTGAGCAGTTCTTC.

This sequence joins TRBV6-4 and TRBJ1-3; D call uncertain. Looked up from germline, CDR1 is MRHNA and CDR2 is SNTAGT. The length of the CDR3 is 14 residues. Deletions cut 11 bases from V and 2 bases from J, with 16 bases between. CDR3 in amino acids: CARARIPTGNTIYF. The CDR3 DNA is TGTGCCCGAGCGCGGATTCCTACTGGAAACACCATATATTTT.

CDR3 region: CASRQGGNYGYTF. The CDR3 DNA sequence: TGTGCCAGCAGACAGGGAGGTAACTATGGCTACACCTTC. V gene TRBV2 combines with J gene TRBJ1-2; maybe TRBD1 (6 bases). This CDR3 is built from 13 residues. CDR1 and CDR2 (germline): SNHLY, FYNNEI. V lost 6 bases and J lost 1, with 9 bases in between.

The gene calls are TRBV19 and TRBJ1-5, with D perhaps matching TRBD1 (5 bases). Germline V lookup: CDR1 LNHDA, CDR2 SQIVND (reference sequence). This CDR3 has 14 residues. V was shortened by 5 bases and J by 0 bases, with 8 bases between the two germline ends. The CDR3 loop reads CASSWGNSNQPQHF. The DNA for the CDR3 is TGTGCCAGTAGTTGGGGGAATAGCAATCAGCCCCAGCATTTT.

This clone was seen once. Other DNA sequences within the sample encode an identical CDR3. The genes are TRBV7-9 and TRBJ2-3; no clear D. Germline values: CDR1 SEHNR, CDR2 FQNEAQ (reference sequence). V was clipped by 3 bases and J by 3 bases, with 4 bases between them. This CDR3 spans 12 amino acids. Here the CDR3 reads CASSLGTDTQYF. Written as DNA, the CDR3 is TGTGCCAGCAGCTTGGGTACAGATACGCAGTATTTT. The entire variable domain, with the rest obtained from reference TRBV7-9 and TRBJ2-3, is as follows: DTGVSQNPRHKITKRGQNVTFRCDPISEHNRLYWYRQTLGQGPEFLTYFQNEAQLEKSRLLSDRFSAERPKGSFSTLEIQRTEQGDSAMYLCASSLGTDTQYFGPGTRLTVL.

This rearrangement joins TRBV7-9 to TRBJ2-3; TRBD1 matches at 9 bases. The trim removed 0 bases at V and 4 bases at J, leaving 14 bases unmatched. This CDR3 spans 19 amino acids. The germline CDR1 and CDR2 sequences are SEHNR and FQNEAQ (reference sequence). The CDR3 DNA reads as TGTGCCAGCAGCTTAGCTGGACAGGGGTTGCGGGATTGGGCAGATACGCAGTATTTT. Protein: CASSLAGQGLRDWADTQYF.

The chain employs TRBV27 and TRBJ2-2; no firm D call. V dropped 5 bases and J dropped 4 bases, with 5 bases sitting between them. Germline CDR1 and CDR2: MNHEY and SMNVEV (reference sequence). The CDR3 length is 12 residues. The CDR3 sequence: CASSVTTGELFF. CDR3 DNA: TGTGCCAGCAGTGTAACCACCGGGGAGCTGTTTTTT.

This clone was seen only once. The V gene is TRBV4-1, the J gene TRBJ2-5; D perhaps matches TRBD1 (6 bases). V lost 4 bases and J lost 2, with 11 bases in between. CDR1 and CDR2 from the germline V gene are MGHRA and YSYEKL. CDR3 size: 14 residues. CDR3 sequence: CASSRTEVQETQYF. CDR3 DNA sequence: TGCGCCAGCAGCCGGACAGAAGTTCAAGAGACCCAGTACTTC.

CDR3 bases: TGTGCCAGCAGTGAATCCAGAGGGGCGGGTACCGGGGAGCTGTTTTTT. It specifies CASSESRGAGTGELFF. This chain uses TRBV6-1 with TRBJ2-2; D is tentatively TRBD1 or TRBD2 (5 bases each). CDR1 is MNHNS and CDR2 is SASEGT in the germline V gene. With 2 bases removed from V and 5 bases from J, the gap between germline ends came to 15 bases. This CDR3 is built from 16 residues.

The chain joins TRBV28 to TRBJ2-7; D ambiguous. Trimming left V 8 bases short and J 0 bases short, with 14 bases between. Germline V gene sequence: CDR1 MDHEN, CDR2 SYDVKM. This CDR3 has 14 amino acids. Written as DNA, the CDR3 is TGTGCCAGCGCTGAGCAGGTAACCTCCTACGAGCAGTACTTC. Residues: CASAEQVTSYEQYF.

This clone appeared a single time. V gene TRBV7-8 combines with J gene TRBJ2-5, with D perhaps matching TRBD2 (5 bases). Deletions cut 0 bases from V and 4 bases from J, with 9 bases between. The length of the CDR3 is 14 residues. Germline lookup yields CDR1 SGHVS and CDR2 FQNEAQ. The CDR3: CASSLAGAGETQYF. The CDR3 coding sequence is TGTGCCAGCAGCTTAGCGGGAGCCGGAGAGACCCAGTACTTC.

The J gene is TRBJ1-4, the V gene TRBV7-9; the D gene is possibly TRBD1 (5 bases). V was clipped by 5 bases and J by 6 bases, with 16 bases between them. CDR1 is SEHNR, CDR2 FQNEAQ, per germline (reference sequence). The CDR3 runs to 15 residues. CDR3 in amino acids: CASSAPGTAYEKLFF. CDR3 in DNA: TGTGCCAGCAGCGCGCCGGGGACGGCATATGAAAAACTGTTTTTT.

DNA of the CDR3: TGTGCCAGCACCACTGGGGAGTGGAGCTACGAGCAGTACTTC. Translated, it gives CASTTGEWSYEQYF. This chain links TRBV6-5 with TRBJ2-7; maybe TRBD2 (5 bases). CDR3 length: 14 residues. V dropped 7 bases and J dropped 3 bases, with 16 bases sitting between them. Germline assignment: CDR1 MNHEY and CDR2 SVGAGI.

V and J are TRBV13 and TRBJ1-4, with TRBD1 as a possible D gene (5 bases). There are 14 residues in the CDR3. Trimming left V 5 bases short and J 4 bases short, with 11 bases between. Germline CDR1 and CDR2: PRHDT and FYEKMQ (reference sequence). The CDR3 loop reads CASSLRDGNEKLFF. CDR3 coding DNA: TGTGCCAGCAGCCTCCGGGACGGTAATGAAAAACTGTTTTTT.

In regard to this clone: The junction and the germline gene differ at one end; a read error may be behind it. The rearrangement uses TRBV28 and TRBJ2-7, with TRBD2 as a possible D gene (6 bases). The CDR3 sequence is 11 residues long. Germline V gene lookup returns CDR1 MDHEN and CDR2 SYDVKM. CDR3 sequence reads: CACRDFYEQYF. For the CDR3, the DNA is TGTGCCTGCAGGGACTTCTACGAGCAGTACTTC.

The chain employs TRBV7-9 and TRBJ2-7; D is unresolved. Per the germline V gene, CDR1 is SEHNR and CDR2 is FQNEAQ (reference sequence). This CDR3 region has 13 residues. V was trimmed by 1 base and J by 5 bases, leaving 9 bases between them. CDR3 sequence (DNA): TGTGCCAGCAGCTTAGTTTATTACGACGAGCAGTACTTC. Its translation is CASSLVYYDEQYF.

The chain carries TRBV11-3 and TRBJ2-1, with no clear D. The CDR3 covers 11 residues. From germline, CDR1 is SGHNT and CDR2 YENEEA. V lost 2 bases and J 7 bases, leaving 3 bases between the germline ends. As DNA, the CDR3 is TGTGCCAGCAGCTTACTAAATGAGCAGTTCTTC. As protein: CASSLLNEQFF.

V usage is TRBV6-1 and J usage is TRBJ1-5; 10 nucleotides match TRBD1. There are 15 residues in the CDR3. Unmatched junction bases numbered 9, after V lost 8 bases and J lost 5 bases. Germline-derived CDR1 and CDR2 are MNHNS and SASEGT. CDR3 DNA: TGTGCCAGCGAGGGACAGGGGATTTGGGATCAGCCCCAGCATTTT. This gives the protein CASEGQGIWDQPQHF.